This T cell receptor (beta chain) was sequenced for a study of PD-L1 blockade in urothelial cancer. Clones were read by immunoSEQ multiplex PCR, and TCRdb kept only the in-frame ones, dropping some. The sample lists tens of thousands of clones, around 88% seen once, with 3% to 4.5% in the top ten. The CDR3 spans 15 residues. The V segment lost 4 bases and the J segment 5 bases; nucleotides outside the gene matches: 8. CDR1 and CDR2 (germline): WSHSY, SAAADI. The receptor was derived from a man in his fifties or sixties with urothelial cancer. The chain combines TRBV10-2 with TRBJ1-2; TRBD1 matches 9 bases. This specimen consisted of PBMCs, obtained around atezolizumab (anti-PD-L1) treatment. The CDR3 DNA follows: TGCGCCAGCAGTGCCTGGGACAGGGAAGTTTATGGCTACACCTTC. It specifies CASSAWDREVYGYTF.